These 2 T cell receptor beta chains were all obtained from the same sample, sequenced in a study of human T cells and chemical hapten exposure. Stated time point: patch test 3, about 24 weeks after DPC sensitization. This sample's treatment: therapeutic diphenylcyclopropenone sensitization with weekly scalp DPC. MiXCR was run by TCRdb on the RACE reads, yielding one entry per CDR3 protein. The sample contains about 200,000 distinct CDR3 sequences, approximately 26% of which appear only once. This material consisted of whole blood, taken in connection with sensitization to the hapten diphenylcyclopropenone (DPC). The receptors originated from a woman in her forties with alopecia areata. Some clones in this sample may be carry-over from other donors' samples.

The gene calls are TRBV14 and TRBJ2-1, with D hard to call. This CDR3 is 16 amino acids long. The germline V gene has CDR1 SGHDN and CDR2 FVKESK. V dropped 4 bases and J dropped 0 bases, with 13 bases sitting between them. The CDR3 protein is CASSPSVQYSYNEQFF. CDR3 in DNA: TGTGCCAGCAGCCCCTCCGTCCAGTACTCCTACAATGAGCAGTTCTTC.

The chain has TRBV7-2 and TRBJ1-1, with 10 bases identical to TRBD1. The CDR3 sequence is 15 residues long. J was trimmed by 4 bases and V by 5 bases; bases with no gene match: 7. From germline, CDR1 is SGHTA and CDR2 FQGNSA. CDR3 sequence (DNA): TGTGCCAGCAGCGACAGGGGGCTCCCATCCACTGAAGCTTTCTTT. It codes for CASSDRGLPSTEAFF.